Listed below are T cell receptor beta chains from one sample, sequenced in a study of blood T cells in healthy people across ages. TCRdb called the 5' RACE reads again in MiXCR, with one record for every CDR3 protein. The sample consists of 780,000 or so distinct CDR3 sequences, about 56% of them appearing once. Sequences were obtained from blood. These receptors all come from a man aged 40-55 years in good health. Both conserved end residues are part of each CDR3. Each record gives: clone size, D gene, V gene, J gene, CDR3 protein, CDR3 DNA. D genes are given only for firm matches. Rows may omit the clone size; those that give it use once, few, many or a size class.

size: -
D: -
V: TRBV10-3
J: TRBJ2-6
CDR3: CAISGNRLMEGANVLTF
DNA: TGTGCCATCAGTGGTAACAGGTTAATGGAGGGGGCCAACGTCCTGACTTTC

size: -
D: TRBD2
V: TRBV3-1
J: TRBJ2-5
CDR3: CASSQRGGRETQYF
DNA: TGTGCCAGCAGCCAAAGAGGCGGGAGGGAGACCCAGTACTTC

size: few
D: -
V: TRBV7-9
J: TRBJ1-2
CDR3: CASSQGQLKNYGYTF
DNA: TGTGCCAGCAGCCAAGGACAGCTCAAAAACTATGGCTACACCTTC

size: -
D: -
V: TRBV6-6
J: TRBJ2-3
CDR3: CASTRDTHTDTQYF
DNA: TGTGCCAGCACCCGGGACACCCACACAGATACGCAGTATTTT

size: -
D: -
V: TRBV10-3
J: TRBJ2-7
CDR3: CAISGGRDNYYEQYF
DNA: TGTGCCATCAGTGGGGGCAGGGATAACTACTACGAGCAGTACTTC

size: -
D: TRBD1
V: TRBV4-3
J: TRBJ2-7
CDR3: CASSQDGPIQGVLLYEQYF
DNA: TGCGCCAGCAGCCAAGATGGCCCAATACAGGGGGTACTTCTCTACGAGCAGTACTTC

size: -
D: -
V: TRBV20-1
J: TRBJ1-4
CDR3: CSARDLYSVDSTNEKLFF
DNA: TGCAGTGCTAGGGATCTTTATAGCGTTGACAGTACTAATGAAAAACTGTTTTTT

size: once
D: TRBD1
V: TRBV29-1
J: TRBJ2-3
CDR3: CSVVVRTGFDTQYF
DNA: TGCAGCGTTGTTGTACGGACAGGGTTTGATACGCAGTATTTT

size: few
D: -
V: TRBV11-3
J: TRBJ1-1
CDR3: CASSLTWTKRNTEAFF
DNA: TGTGCCAGCAGCCTAACCTGGACAAAACGGAACACTGAAGCTTTCTTT

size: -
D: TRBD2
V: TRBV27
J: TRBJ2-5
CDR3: CASSASGIGEQYF
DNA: TGTGCCAGCAGTGCTAGCGGGATTGGAGAGCAGTACTTC

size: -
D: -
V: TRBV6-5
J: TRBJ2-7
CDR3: CASSYLGAGISYEQYF
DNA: TGTGCCAGCAGTTACCTGGGGGCTGGAATCTCTTACGAGCAGTACTTC

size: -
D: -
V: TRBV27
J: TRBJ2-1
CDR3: CASSPVGAYNEQFF
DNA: TGTGCCAGCAGTCCAGTCGGCGCTTACAATGAGCAGTTCTTC

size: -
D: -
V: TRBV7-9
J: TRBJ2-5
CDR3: CASSPRDRWEQYF
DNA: TGTGCCAGCAGCCCCCGAGATCGGTGGGAGCAGTACTTC

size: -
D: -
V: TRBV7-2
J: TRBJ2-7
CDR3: CASSLALTHEQYF
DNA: TGTGCCAGCAGCTTAGCCCTGACTCACGAGCAGTACTTC

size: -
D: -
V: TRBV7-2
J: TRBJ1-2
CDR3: CASSLVTATGYGYTF
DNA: TGTGCCAGCAGCTTAGTAACAGCGACCGGGTATGGCTACACCTTC

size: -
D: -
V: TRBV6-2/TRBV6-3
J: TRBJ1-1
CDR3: CASSRGDSTEAFF
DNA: TGTGCCAGCTCGCGTGGCGATAGCACTGAAGCTTTCTTT

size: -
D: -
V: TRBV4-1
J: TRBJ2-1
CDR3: CASSPRHQYNEQFF
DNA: TGCGCCAGCAGCCCGCGACACCAATACAATGAGCAGTTCTTC

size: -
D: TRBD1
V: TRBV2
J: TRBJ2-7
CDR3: CASTPTGNYEQYF
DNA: TGTGCCAGCACCCCGACAGGGAACTACGAGCAGTACTTC

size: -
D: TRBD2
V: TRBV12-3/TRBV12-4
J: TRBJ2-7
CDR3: CASSPTSGSVEQYF
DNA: TGTGCCAGCAGCCCAACTAGCGGGAGTGTAGAGCAGTACTTC

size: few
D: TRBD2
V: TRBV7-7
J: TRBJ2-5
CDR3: CASSLAAAGGETQYF
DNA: TGTGCTAGCAGCTTAGCAGCAGCGGGGGGAGAGACCCAGTACTTC

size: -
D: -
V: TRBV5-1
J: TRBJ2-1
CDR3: CASSRPAHPAGHNEQFF
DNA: TGCGCCAGCAGCCGACCCGCACACCCTGCGGGGCACAATGAGCAGTTCTTC

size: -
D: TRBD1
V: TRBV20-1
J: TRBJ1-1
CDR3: CSARPSTGGGDTEAFF
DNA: TGCAGTGCTAGACCATCTACAGGGGGGGGAGACACTGAAGCTTTCTTT

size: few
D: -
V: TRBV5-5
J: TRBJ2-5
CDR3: CASSSYGTNQETQYF
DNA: TGTGCCAGCAGCTCCTACGGGACAAATCAAGAGACCCAGTACTTC

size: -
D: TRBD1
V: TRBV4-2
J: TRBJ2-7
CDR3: CASSHRTGSAYEQYF
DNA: TGTGCCAGCAGCCACCGGACAGGGTCGGCCTACGAGCAGTACTTC

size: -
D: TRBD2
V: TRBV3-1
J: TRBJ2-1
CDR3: CASSPSGRGYNEQFF
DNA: TGTGCCAGCAGCCCTAGCGGGAGGGGATACAATGAGCAGTTCTTC

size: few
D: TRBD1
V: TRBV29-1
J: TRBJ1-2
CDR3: CSVGLRGRGQGASGYTF
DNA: TGCAGCGTTGGGCTGCGGGGAAGGGGACAGGGGGCTTCTGGCTACACCTTC

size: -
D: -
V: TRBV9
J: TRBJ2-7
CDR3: CASSVDQVIYEQYF
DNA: TGTGCCAGCAGCGTAGACCAGGTCATCTACGAGCAGTACTTC

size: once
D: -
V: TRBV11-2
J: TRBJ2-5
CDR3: CASCPRPPRMSQETQYF
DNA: TGTGCCAGCTGTCCAAGACCCCCCCGGATGAGCCAAGAGACCCAGTACTTC

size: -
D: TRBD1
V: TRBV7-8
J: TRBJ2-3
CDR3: CDSSSLGQYVDTQYF
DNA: TGTGACAGCAGCTCCCTGGGACAGTATGTGGATACGCAGTATTTT

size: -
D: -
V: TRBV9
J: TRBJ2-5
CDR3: CASSVAGAGGETQYF
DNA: TGTGCCAGCAGCGTAGCTGGGGCAGGGGGGGAGACCCAGTACTTC

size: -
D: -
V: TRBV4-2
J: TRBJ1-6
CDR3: CASSQESRTENSPLHF
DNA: TGTGCCAGCAGCCAAGAGAGTCGCACAGAAAATTCACCCCTCCACTTT

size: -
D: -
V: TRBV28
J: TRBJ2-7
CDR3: CASSLVYYEQYF
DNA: TGTGCCAGCAGTTTAGTTTACTACGAGCAGTACTTC

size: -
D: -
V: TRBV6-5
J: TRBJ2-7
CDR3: CASSYYQSSYEQYF
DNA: TGTGCCAGCAGTTATTATCAGAGCTCCTACGAGCAGTACTTC

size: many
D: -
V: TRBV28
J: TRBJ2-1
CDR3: CASNGGSSNEQFF
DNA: TGTGCCAGCAATGGGGGCAGCTCCAATGAGCAGTTCTTC

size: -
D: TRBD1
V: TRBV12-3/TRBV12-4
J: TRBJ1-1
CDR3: CASSRRGTANTEAFF
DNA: TGTGCCAGCAGTCGGCGTGGGACAGCGAACACTGAAGCTTTCTTT

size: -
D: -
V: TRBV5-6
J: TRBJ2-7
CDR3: CASSLDGQPLAYEQYF
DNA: TGTGCCAGCAGCTTGGATGGGCAGCCCTTGGCCTACGAGCAGTACTTC

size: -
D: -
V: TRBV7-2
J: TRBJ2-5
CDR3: CASSIGYQGETQYF
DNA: TGTGCCAGCAGCATTGGATACCAGGGAGAGACCCAGTACTTC

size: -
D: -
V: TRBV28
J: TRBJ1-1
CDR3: CAHQPSPNTEAFF
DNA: TGTGCACATCAGCCCTCTCCGAACACTGAAGCTTTCTTT

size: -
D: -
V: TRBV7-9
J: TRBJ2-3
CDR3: CASSLAGAGAPDTQYF
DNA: TGTGCCAGCAGCTTAGCGGGGGCGGGGGCCCCAGATACGCAGTATTTT

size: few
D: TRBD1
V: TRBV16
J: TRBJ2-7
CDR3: CASSQTTGVFREQYF
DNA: TGTGCCAGCAGCCAGACTACAGGGGTTTTTAGGGAGCAGTACTTC

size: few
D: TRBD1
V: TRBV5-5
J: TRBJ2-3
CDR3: CASSTGQGGGTDTQYF
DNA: TGTGCCAGCAGCACCGGACAGGGTGGTGGCACAGATACGCAGTATTTT

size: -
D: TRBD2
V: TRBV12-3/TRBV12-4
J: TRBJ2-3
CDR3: CASRSRTRATDTQYF
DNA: TGTGCCAGCAGATCTCGGACTAGAGCGACAGATACGCAGTATTTT

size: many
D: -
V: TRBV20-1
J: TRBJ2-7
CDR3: CSAEAGVGEQYF
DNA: TGCAGTGCCGAGGCAGGGGTGGGCGAGCAGTACTTC

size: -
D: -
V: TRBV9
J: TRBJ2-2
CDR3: CASSVDSDSNTGELFF
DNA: TGTGCCAGCAGCGTAGACAGCGACTCGAACACCGGGGAGCTGTTTTTT

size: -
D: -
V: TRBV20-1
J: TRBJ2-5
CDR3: CSADRRFWIETQYF
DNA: TGCAGTGCTGACCGCAGGTTCTGGATAGAGACCCAGTACTTC

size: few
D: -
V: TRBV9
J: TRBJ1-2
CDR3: CASSPQRYGYTF
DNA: TGTGCCAGCAGCCCTCAACGCTATGGCTACACCTTC

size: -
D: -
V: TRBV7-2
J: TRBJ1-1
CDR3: CASSGPGDTEAFF
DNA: TGTGCCAGCAGCGGGCCGGGTGACACTGAAGCTTTCTTT